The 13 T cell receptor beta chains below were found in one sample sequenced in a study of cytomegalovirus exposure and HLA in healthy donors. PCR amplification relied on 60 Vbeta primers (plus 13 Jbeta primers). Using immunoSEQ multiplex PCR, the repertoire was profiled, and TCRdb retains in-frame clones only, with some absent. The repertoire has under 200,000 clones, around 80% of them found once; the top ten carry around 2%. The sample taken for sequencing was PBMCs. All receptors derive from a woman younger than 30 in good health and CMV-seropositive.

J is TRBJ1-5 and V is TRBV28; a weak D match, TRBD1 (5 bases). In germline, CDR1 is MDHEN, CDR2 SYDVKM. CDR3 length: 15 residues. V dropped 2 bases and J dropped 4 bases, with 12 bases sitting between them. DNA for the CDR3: TGTGCCAGCAGTTTAATAACGGCAGGGAATCAGCCCCAGCATTTT. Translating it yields CASSLITAGNQPQHF.

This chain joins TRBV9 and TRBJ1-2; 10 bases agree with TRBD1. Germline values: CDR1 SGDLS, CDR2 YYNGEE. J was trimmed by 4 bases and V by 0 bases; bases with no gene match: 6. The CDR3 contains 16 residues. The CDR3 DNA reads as TGTGCCAGCAGCGTAGAAGGGACAGGGGAGCTCTATGGCTACACCTTC. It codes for CASSVEGTGELYGYTF.

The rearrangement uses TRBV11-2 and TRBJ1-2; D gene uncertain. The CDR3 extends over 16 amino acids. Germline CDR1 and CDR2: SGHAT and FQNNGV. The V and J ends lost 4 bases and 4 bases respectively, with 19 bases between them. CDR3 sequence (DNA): TGTGCCAGCAGCTCACCGACCCCCAGGTTGAGCTATGGCTACACCTTC. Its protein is CASSSPTPRLSYGYTF.

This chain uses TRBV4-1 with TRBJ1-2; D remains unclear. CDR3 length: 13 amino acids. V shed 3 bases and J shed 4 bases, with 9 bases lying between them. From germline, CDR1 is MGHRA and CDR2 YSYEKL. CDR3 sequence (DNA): TGCGCCAGCAGCCAGGGTGCGGGCTATGGCTACACCTTC. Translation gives CASSQGAGYGYTF.

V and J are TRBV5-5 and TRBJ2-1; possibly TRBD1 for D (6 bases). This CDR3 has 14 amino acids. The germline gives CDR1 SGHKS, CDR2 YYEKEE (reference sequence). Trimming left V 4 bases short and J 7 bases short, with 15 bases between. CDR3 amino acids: CASSQRQALNEQFF. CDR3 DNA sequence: TGTGCCAGCAGCCAGAGACAGGCACTTAATGAGCAGTTCTTC.

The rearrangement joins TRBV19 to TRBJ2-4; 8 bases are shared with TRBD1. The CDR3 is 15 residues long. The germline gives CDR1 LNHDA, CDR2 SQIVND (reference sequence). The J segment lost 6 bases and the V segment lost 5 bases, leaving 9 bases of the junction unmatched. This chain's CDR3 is CASSLQGARGNIQYF. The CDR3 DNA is TGTGCCAGTAGTCTTCAGGGGGCGCGAGGAAACATTCAGTACTTC.

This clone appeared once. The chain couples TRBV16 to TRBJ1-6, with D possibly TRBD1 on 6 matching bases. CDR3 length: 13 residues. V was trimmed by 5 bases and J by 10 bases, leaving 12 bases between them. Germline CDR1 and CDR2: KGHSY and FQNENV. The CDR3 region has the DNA TGTGCCAGCAGCATTCAGGGGAACTCACCCCTCCACTTT. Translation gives CASSIQGNSPLHF.

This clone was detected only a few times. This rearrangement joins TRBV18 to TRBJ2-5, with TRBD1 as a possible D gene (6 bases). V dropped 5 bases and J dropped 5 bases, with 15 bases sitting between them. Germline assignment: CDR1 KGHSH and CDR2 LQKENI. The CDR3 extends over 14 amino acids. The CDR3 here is CASSTQQGSETQYF. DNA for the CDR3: TGTGCCAGCTCAACCCAACAGGGCTCGGAGACCCAGTACTTC.

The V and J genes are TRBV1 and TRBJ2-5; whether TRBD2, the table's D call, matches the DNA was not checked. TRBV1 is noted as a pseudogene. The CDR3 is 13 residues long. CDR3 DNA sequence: TGCACCACTGTAGCGGGGCCGACGGAGACCCAGTACTTC. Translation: CTTVAGPTETQYF.

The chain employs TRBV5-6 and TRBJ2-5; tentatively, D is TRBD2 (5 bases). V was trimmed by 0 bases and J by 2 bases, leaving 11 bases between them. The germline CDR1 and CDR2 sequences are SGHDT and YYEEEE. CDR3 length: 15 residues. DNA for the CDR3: TGTGCCAGCAGCTTGGGGATCAGCGGTCAAGAGACCCAGTACTTC. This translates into CASSLGISGQETQYF. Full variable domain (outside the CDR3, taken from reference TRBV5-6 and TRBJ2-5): DAGVTQSPTHLIKTRGQQVTLRCSPKSGHDTVSWYQQALGQGPQFIFQYYEEEERQRGNFPDRFSGHQFPNYSSELNVNALLLGDSALYLCASSLGISGQETQYFGPGTRLLVL.

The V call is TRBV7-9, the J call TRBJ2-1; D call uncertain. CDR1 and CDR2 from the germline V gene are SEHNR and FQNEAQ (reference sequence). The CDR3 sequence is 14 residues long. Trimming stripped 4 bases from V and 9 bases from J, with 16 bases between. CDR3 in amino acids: CASSSDGPGPEQFF. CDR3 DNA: TGTGCCAGCAGCTCCGATGGGCCTGGGCCTGAGCAGTTCTTC.

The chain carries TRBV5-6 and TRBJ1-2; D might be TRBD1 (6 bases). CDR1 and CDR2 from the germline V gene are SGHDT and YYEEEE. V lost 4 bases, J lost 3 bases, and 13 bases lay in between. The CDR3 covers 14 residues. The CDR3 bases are TGTGCCAGCAGCGCTACAGGGACGGACTATGGCTACACCTTC. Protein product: CASSATGTDYGYTF.

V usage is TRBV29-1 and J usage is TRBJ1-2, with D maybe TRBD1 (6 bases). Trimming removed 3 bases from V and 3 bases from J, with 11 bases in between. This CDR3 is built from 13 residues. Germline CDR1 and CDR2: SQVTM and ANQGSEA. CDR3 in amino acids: CSVDGRGDYGYTF. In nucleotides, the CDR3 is TGCAGCGTTGACGGGAGGGGGGACTATGGCTACACCTTC. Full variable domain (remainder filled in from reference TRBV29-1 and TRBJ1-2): SAVISQKPSRDICQRGTSLTIQCQVDSQVTMMFWYRQQPGQSLTLIATANQGSEATYESGFVIDKFPISRPNLTFSTLTVSNMSPEDSSIYLCSVDGRGDYGYTFGSGTRLTVV.